This is a list of T cell receptor beta chains from one sample in a study of T-cell memory formation after mild COVID-19. TCRdb re-called the 5' RACE reads through MiXCR, storing one row per CDR3 protein. The sample lists about 350,000 distinct CDR3 sequences; roughly an eighth were seen once. Sequenced input: PBMCs or a T cell subset sorted from them (not recorded which). The origin of the receptors is a man aged 18 to 29 who had mild COVID-19 (a few samples of this study predate the infection). Cell type and time point are not known. Each CDR3 is given with its conserved first and last residue. A D gene is named only where the DNA matches it firmly. Size tells how often a clone was seen (once, few, many) or the class of an expanded clone, and some rows leave it out.

>-|15|once|TRBJ2-4|TRBV28
CASSLRHMTKNIQYF
TGTGCCAGCAGTTTAAGACATATGACCAAAAACATTCAGTACTTC
>-|13|-|TRBJ1-6|TRBV4-3
CASSQELPSPLHF
TGCGCCAGCAGCCAAGAACTGCCTTCACCCCTCCACTTT
>TRBD2|14|many|TRBJ2-5|TRBV2
CASSGNGGEETQYF
TGTGCCAGCAGTGGGAACGGGGGGGAAGAGACCCAGTACTTC
>TRBD1|12|many|TRBJ1-2|TRBV6-6
CASSGQGVGYTF
TGTGCCAGCAGTGGACAGGGAGTCGGCTACACCTTC
>TRBD1|15|few|TRBJ2-2|TRBV3-1
CASSQDTGDTGELFF
TGTGCCAGCAGCCAAGATACAGGGGACACCGGGGAGCTGTTTTTT
>-|16|-|TRBJ2-7|TRBV3-1
CASSHGHGGRLNEQYF
TGTGCCAGCAGCCACGGACATGGGGGGCGACTGAACGAGCAGTACTTC
>TRBD1|15|-|TRBJ1-6|TRBV12-3/TRBV12-4
CASILTGGSRSPLHF
TGTGCCAGCATCTTGACAGGGGGCAGTAGGTCACCCCTCCACTTT
>-|15|many|TRBJ1-1|TRBV15
CATSRTGGAGTEAFF
TGTGCCACCAGCCGAACCGGGGGCGCGGGAACTGAAGCTTTCTTT
>-|13|-|TRBJ1-2|TRBV12-3/TRBV12-4
CASTTMTVHGYTF
TGTGCCAGCACCACGATGACAGTCCATGGCTACACCTTC
>TRBD2|15|once|TRBJ2-3|TRBV27
CASRTSGGAWDTQYF
TGTGCCAGCAGGACTAGCGGGGGGGCCTGGGATACGCAGTATTTT
>-|17|-|TRBJ2-7|TRBV6-5
CASSYSSSQEAFYEQYF
TGTGCCAGCAGTTACTCGTCTTCCCAGGAGGCGTTCTACGAGCAGTACTTC
>TRBD1|15|few|TRBJ2-5|TRBV7-2
CASSPDRGGQKTQYF
TGTGCCAGCAGTCCGGACAGGGGGGGGCAGAAGACCCAGTACTTC
>-|17|few|TRBJ1-1|TRBV5-1
CASSLGPLRGGNTEAFF
TGCGCCAGCAGCTTGGGTCCCCTTCGGGGGGGGAACACTGAAGCTTTCTTT
>-|13|many|TRBJ1-5|TRBV12-3/TRBV12-4
CASSLAENQPQHF
TGTGCCAGCAGTTTAGCAGAGAATCAGCCCCAGCATTTT
>-|13|many|TRBJ2-1|TRBV7-9
CASSLGQYNEQFF
TGTGCCAGCAGCTTAGGACAGTACAATGAGCAGTTCTTC
>-|12|-|TRBJ2-1|TRBV7-9
CASSSTPNEQFF
TGTGCCAGCAGCTCAACCCCCAATGAGCAGTTCTTC
>-|15|few|TRBJ1-5|TRBV19
CASSPGLLGEQPQHF
TGTGCCAGTAGTCCGGGTCTCCTGGGTGAACAGCCCCAGCATTTT
>TRBD2|14|-|TRBJ2-7|TRBV5-1
CASSFSGGAREQYF
TGCGCCAGCAGCTTTAGCGGGGGGGCCCGGGAGCAGTACTTC
>-|15|few|TRBJ1-4|TRBV3-1
CASSQGTPGGEKLFF
TGTGCCAGCAGCCAGGGGACGCCAGGAGGTGAAAAACTGTTTTTT
>-|13|many|TRBJ2-3|TRBV12-3/TRBV12-4
CASSLAPTDTQYF
TGTGCCAGCAGTTTAGCCCCAACAGATACGCAGTATTTT
>-|17|-|TRBJ2-1|TRBV14
CASSPGMLVSSYNEQFF
TGTGCCAGCAGCCCAGGGATGCTCGTGAGCTCCTACAATGAGCAGTTCTTC
>-|15|many|TRBJ2-4|TRBV7-2
CASSSPVLAKNIQYF
TGTGCCAGCAGCTCCCCCGTACTAGCCAAAAACATTCAGTACTTC
>-|13|-|TRBJ1-2|TRBV15
CATSRGDGYGYTF
TGTGCCACCAGCAGAGGGGACGGCTATGGCTACACCTTC
>-|17|many|TRBJ2-3|TRBV7-3
CASSLISAITSTDTQYF
TGTGCCAGCAGCTTAATCTCGGCTATCACTAGCACAGATACGCAGTATTTT
>TRBD2|14|many|TRBJ2-5|TRBV20-1
CSARGLDLQETQYF
TGCAGTGCTAGGGGACTAGACCTTCAAGAGACCCAGTACTTC
>-|15|-|TRBJ2-1|TRBV6-2/TRBV6-3
CASTRAGASYNEQFF
TGTGCCAGCACCCGGGCGGGGGCCTCCTACAATGAGCAGTTCTTC
>-|14|-|TRBJ2-7|TRBV20-1
CSASGQTYSYEQYF
TGCAGTGCTTCTGGACAGACCTACTCCTACGAGCAGTACTTC
>-|13|few|TRBJ1-6|TRBV4-1
CASSHAVGSPLHF
TGCGCCAGCAGCCATGCGGTTGGTTCACCCCTCCACTTT
>-|15|-|TRBJ2-3|TRBV20-1
CSASHRDLYTDTQYF
TGCAGTGCTAGCCACCGGGACCTCTACACAGATACGCAGTATTTT
>-|15|-|TRBJ2-2|TRBV7-3
CASSLGAANTGELFF
TGTGCCAGCAGCTTAGGGGCGGCGAACACCGGGGAGCTGTTTTTT
>-|12|many|TRBJ1-1|TRBV12-3/TRBV12-4
CASSRTNTEAFF
TGTGCCAGCAGCCGGACAAACACTGAAGCTTTCTTT
>-|12|few|TRBJ1-2|TRBV20-1
CSASRGPYGYTF
TGCAGTGCTAGCAGGGGCCCCTATGGCTACACCTTC
>TRBD2|16|few|TRBJ2-2|TRBV4-1
CATTPAGGRFTGELFF
TGCGCCACAACCCCGGCGGGGGGCAGGTTCACCGGGGAGCTGTTTTTT
>-|14|-|TRBJ1-1|TRBV12-3/TRBV12-4
CASSLGTVDTEAFF
TGTGCCAGCAGTTTGGGGACGGTCGACACTGAAGCTTTCTTT
>TRBD2|15|few|TRBJ2-3|TRBV6-2/TRBV6-3
CASSVQAGGQDTQYF
TGTGCCAGCAGTGTACAAGCGGGGGGGCAAGATACGCAGTATTTT
>TRBD2|15|many|TRBJ2-1|TRBV6-5
CASRPRRGATGEQFF
TGTGCCAGCAGGCCCAGGCGGGGGGCGACGGGGGAGCAGTTCTTC
>-|14|-|TRBJ2-3|TRBV5-4
CASSFGGPFDTQYF
TGTGCCAGCAGCTTCGGGGGCCCCTTCGATACGCAGTATTTT
>-|15|-|TRBJ1-3|TRBV6-5
CASSKGRDSGNTIYF
TGTGCCAGCAGTAAGGGCCGGGACTCTGGAAACACCATATATTTT
>-|14|few|TRBJ2-5|TRBV2
CASSGRKVGETQYF
TGTGCCAGCAGTGGACGGAAGGTTGGAGAGACCCAGTACTTC
>TRBD2|18|few|TRBJ2-5|TRBV4-1
CASSQLGWTSGYQETQYF
TGCGCCAGCAGCCAATTGGGCTGGACTAGCGGGTACCAAGAGACCCAGTACTTC
>-|17|once|TRBJ1-5|TRBV19
CASRLTPGPQSNQPQHF
TGTGCCAGTAGATTAACGCCGGGACCTCAGAGCAATCAGCCCCAGCATTTT
>-|13|-|TRBJ2-7|TRBV18
CASSTTGSYEQYF
TGTGCCAGCTCTACCACGGGCTCCTACGAGCAGTACTTC
>-|17|-|TRBJ1-6|TRBV5-1
CASSPDSARSYNSPLHF
TGCGCCAGCAGCCCGGACAGTGCCAGATCCTATAATTCACCCCTCCACTTT
>-|14|-|TRBJ2-5|TRBV4-1
CASSSSGVAETQYF
TGCGCAAGCAGCAGTTCTGGGGTGGCAGAGACCCAGTACTTC
>TRBD1|15|few|TRBJ2-3|TRBV27
CASSPLTGSTDTQYF
TGTGCCAGCAGTCCACTGACAGGGAGCACAGATACGCAGTATTTT
>TRBD1|15|-|TRBJ2-7|TRBV4-3
CASSQDRQGSYEQYF
TGCGCCAGCAGCCAAGATCGACAGGGATCCTACGAGCAGTACTTC
>TRBD2|16|-|TRBJ2-5|TRBV11-3
CASSVGGAIGEETQYF
TGTGCCAGCAGCGTCGGGGGGGCGATTGGAGAAGAGACCCAGTACTTC
>-|14|few|TRBJ2-2|TRBV24-1
CATSDNINTGELFF
TGTGCCACCAGTGATAACATAAACACCGGGGAGCTGTTTTTT
>-|15|-|TRBJ2-1|TRBV19
CASTSQAAPPNEQFF
TGTGCCAGTACCTCCCAGGCGGCCCCCCCCAATGAGCAGTTCTTC
>-|15|many|TRBJ2-3|TRBV5-4
CASSLNAVWTDTQYF
TGTGCCAGCAGCTTGAATGCGGTCTGGACAGATACGCAGTATTTT
>-|14|-|TRBJ1-4|TRBV12-3/TRBV12-4
CASSQGVRGEKLFF
TGTGCCAGCAGTCAAGGGGTCCGGGGTGAAAAACTGTTTTTT
>-|14|-|TRBJ2-5|TRBV12-3/TRBV12-4
CASNRDNEAETQYF
TGTGCCAGCAACCGGGACAACGAGGCTGAGACCCAGTACTTC
>TRBD1|16|-|TRBJ1-6|TRBV7-2
CASSFLGRGQSSPLHF
TGTGCCAGCAGCTTTTTAGGCAGGGGGCAAAGTTCACCCCTCCACTTT